The 31 T cell receptor beta chains listed next were all sequenced from one sample in a study of shared clonotypes between healthy human individuals (dated by TCRdb to 2018 to 2021). CD8 naive samples were CD45RO-negative cells positively selected for CCR7, giving a CD45RA+CCR7+ population that excluded TemRA cells. Receptors were amplified or captured by the immunoSEQ multiplex PCR assay. TCRdb took this table from immuneACCESS and kept in-frame rearrangements with V and J called. Such tables lack part of the clones; where checked against another copy, unresolved V genes explain under half of the gap, and the rest is unexplained. In this sample the table shows some 2,000,000 clones, just under 95% of which occur a single time. Of the sample, about 1.1% is held by the ten largest clones. Sequencing was done on a sample of naive CD8+ T cells sorted from blood. The cell subset or site label, as the study defines it: CD45RA+CCR7+. The receptors originated from a man in his late teens or twenties in good health.

This clone was recorded only once. The gene calls are TRBV27 and TRBJ2-2; no firm D call. CDR3 size: 14 residues. Germline V gene lookup returns CDR1 MNHEY and CDR2 SMNVEV (reference sequence). Between the trimmed V and J ends, which lost 6 bases and 7 bases, there was a span of 15 bases. Here the CDR3 DNA reads TGTGCCAGCAGGAGTTTTTCGGTGGGCGGGGAGCTGTTTTTT. Its protein is CASRSFSVGGELFF.

This chain links TRBV6-4 with TRBJ2-3, with unresolved D. CDR3 length: 16 amino acids. V was pared by 2 bases and J by 1 base, with 13 bases between. Germline CDR1 reads MRHNA; CDR2 reads SNTAGT. CDR3 DNA sequence: TGTGCCAGCAGTGACGAGTTCCCGACGGGCACAGATACGCAGTATTTT. This translates into CASSDEFPTGTDTQYF.

The chain links TRBV29-1 to TRBJ2-7; no definite D call. Germline lookup yields CDR1 SQVTM and CDR2 ANQGSEA. With 0 bases removed from V and 1 base from J, the gap between germline ends came to 7 bases. CDR3 size: 13 residues. The CDR3 DNA reads as TGCAGCGTTGAAGATGAGGAGTCCTACGAGCAGTACTTC. It encodes CSVEDEESYEQYF.

The sample holds a few counts of this clone. This rearrangement joins TRBV7-9 to TRBJ2-7; D unresolved. Germline V gene lookup returns CDR1 SEHNR and CDR2 FQNEAQ (reference sequence). This CDR3 is built from 12 residues. V dropped 3 bases and J dropped 3 bases, with 6 bases sitting between them. CDR3 nucleotide sequence: TGTGCCAGCAGCTTTAGTCTCTACGAGCAGTACTTC. It encodes CASSFSLYEQYF.

In its sample, this clone was seen once. V and J are TRBV15 and TRBJ2-5; D remains ambiguous. The V gene lost 5 bases and the J gene lost 2 bases, with 15 bases spanning the gap. This CDR3 is built from 15 residues. The germline V gene has CDR1 LNHNV and CDR2 YYDKDF (reference sequence). The CDR3 DNA follows: TGTGCCACCAGCGATCCCGCCAGACAACAAGAGACCCAGTACTTC. This translates into CATSDPARQQETQYF.

This clone was detected once. This CDR3 is also generated by other DNA sequences in the sample. The chain uses TRBV11-2 and TRBJ2-2; TRBD2 might be the D (5 bases). The germline V gene has CDR1 SGHAT and CDR2 FQNNGV. There are 15 residues in the CDR3. Trimming left V 1 base short and J 4 bases short, with 10 bases between. The CDR3 is CASSLVAGSTGELFF. The CDR3 region has the DNA TGTGCCAGCAGCTTAGTCGCTGGGAGCACCGGGGAGCTGTTTTTT.

This chain links TRBV7-8 with TRBJ1-1; TRBD1 aligns across 8 bases. The CDR3 is 17 amino acids. J gave up 0 bases and V 3 bases, and 9 bases lay outside the gene matches. Germline lookup yields CDR1 SGHVS and CDR2 FQNEAQ. The CDR3 bases are TGTGCCAGCAGCTTCTTACAGGGGGTAGGGATGAACACTGAAGCTTTCTTT. It specifies CASSFLQGVGMNTEAFF.

In the case of this clone: The sample has other DNA sequences that encode this CDR3 too. This chain connects TRBV7-9 to TRBJ2-5; 8 bases line up with TRBD2. There are 14 residues in the CDR3. Per germline, CDR1 SEHNR and CDR2 FQNEAQ (reference sequence). The V segment lost 3 bases and the J segment 5 bases; nucleotides outside the gene matches: 5. In DNA, the CDR3 is TGTGCCAGCAGCTTGTCGGGGGGGCAGGAGACCCAGTACTTC. Its translation: CASSLSGGQETQYF.

The V and J genes are TRBV29-1 and TRBJ1-2; possible D gene TRBD1, 5 bases. This CDR3 is 11 amino acids long. Germline loops: CDR1 SQVTM, CDR2 ANQGSEA. V lost 0 bases and J lost 7, with 6 bases in between. The CDR3 sequence: CSVEEGPGYTF. In nucleotides, the CDR3 is TGCAGCGTTGAAGAGGGACCTGGCTACACCTTC.

The chain recombines TRBV13 with TRBJ2-7; TRBD2 aligns across 9 bases. CDR3 size: 15 residues. V lost 5 bases to trimming and J lost 6 bases; unmatched junction nucleotides: 11. Per the germline V gene, CDR1 is PRHDT and CDR2 is FYEKMQ (reference sequence). CDR3 in amino acids: CASSPPRTSVSEQYF. Here the CDR3 DNA reads TGTGCCAGCAGCCCACCGCGGACTAGCGTTAGCGAGCAGTACTTC.

In nucleotides, the CDR3 is TGTGCCAGCAGCTTAGTGGGTGACGAGCAGTACTTC. Protein sequence: CASSLVGDEQYF. The V gene is TRBV11-2, the J gene TRBJ2-7; D is ambiguous. The CDR3 contains 12 residues. Between the trimmed V and J ends, which lost 1 base and 5 bases, there was a span of 6 bases. Germline-derived CDR1 and CDR2 are SGHAT and FQNNGV. The full variable domain, rest sourced from reference TRBV11-2 and TRBJ2-7, is EAGVAQSPRYKIIEKRQSVAFWCNPISGHATLYWYQQILGQGPKLLIQFQNNGVVDDSQLPKDRFSAERLKGVDSTLKIQPAKLEDSAVYLCASSLVGDEQYFGPGTRLTVT.

The V and J genes are TRBV6-4 and TRBJ2-3; D not certain. Germline lookup yields CDR1 MRHNA and CDR2 SNTAGT. Trimming shortened V by 6 bases and J by 6 bases, and 19 bases separated the two germline ends. CDR3 length equals 15 residues. As DNA, the CDR3 is TGTGCCAGCAGCCCCACCTTATCGACCGGCGATACGCAGTATTTT. Its protein is CASSPTLSTGDTQYF.

The gene calls are TRBV5-8 and TRBJ2-7; D might be TRBD1 (6 bases). Germline lookup yields CDR1 SGHTS and CDR2 YDEGEE. Trimming took 3 bases from V and 5 from J, leaving 21 bases between them. CDR3 size: 16 residues. The CDR3 nucleotides are TGTGCCAGCAGCTCTATTACAGGGCGCCCGGAGGACGAGCAGTACTTC. It translates to CASSSITGRPEDEQYF.

A note on this clone: Other DNA sequences from this sample encode an identical CDR3 as well. The V gene is TRBV13, the J gene TRBJ2-7; the match to TRBD2 covers 9 bases. The CDR3 loop spans 14 amino acids. CDR1 and CDR2 (germline): PRHDT, FYEKMQ (reference sequence). V lost 0 bases and J lost 3; bases outside the gene matches: 0. The CDR3 region is CASSLGLAGYEQYF. The CDR3 DNA reads TGTGCCAGCAGCTTAGGACTAGCGGGCTACGAGCAGTACTTC.

This chain joins TRBV27 and TRBJ2-6; maybe TRBD1 (6 bases). Trimming took off 2 bases at V and 4 bases at J, with 18 bases between the two ends. The germline V gene has CDR1 MNHEY and CDR2 SMNVEV (reference sequence). The CDR3 is 18 residues long. CDR3 loop: CASSLTADSPRGANVLTF. In DNA, the CDR3 is TGTGCCAGCAGTTTAACAGCGGACAGTCCTAGGGGGGCCAACGTCCTGACTTTC.

The rearrangement uses TRBV5-4 and TRBJ1-1, with TRBD1 matching 8 bases. This CDR3 has 12 residues. Germline V CDR1 and CDR2: SGHNT, YYREEE (reference sequence). V shed 3 bases, J shed 6 bases, and the junction held 1 base outside the gene matches. The CDR3 nucleotides are TGTGCCAGCAGCTCACAGGGGGCTGAAGCTTTCTTT. Its translation: CASSSQGAEAFF. Filled out from reference TRBV5-4 and TRBJ1-1, the complete variable domain reads ETGVTQSPTHLIKTRGQQVTLRCSSQSGHNTVSWYQQALGQGPQFIFQYYREEENGRGNFPPRFSGLQFPNYSSELNVNALELDDSALYLCASSSQGAEAFFGQGTRLTVV.

This clone was seen a single time. This chain joins TRBV7-8 and TRBJ2-5, with 9 bases matching TRBD1. Losses at the gene ends were 5 bases for V and 4 bases for J; bases not matched to a gene: 2. Germline values: CDR1 SGHVS, CDR2 FQNEAQ. The CDR3 has 13 amino acids. In nucleotides, the CDR3 is TGTGCCAGCAGCGAGGACAGGGGAGAGACCCAGTACTTC. Protein sequence: CASSEDRGETQYF.

The J gene is TRBJ2-7, the V gene TRBV4-1; D is uncertain. Germline V lookup: CDR1 MGHRA, CDR2 YSYEKL. Trimming took 5 bases from V and 0 from J, leaving 11 bases between them. The length of the CDR3 is 14 residues. This CDR3 is CASSIGRSSYEQYF. CDR3 nucleotides: TGCGCCAGCAGCATCGGCCGAAGCTCCTACGAGCAGTACTTC.

The chain is built from TRBV13 and TRBJ1-3; no firm D call. The CDR3 covers 15 residues. Germline loops: CDR1 PRHDT, CDR2 FYEKMQ (reference sequence). The V end lost 4 bases, the J end lost 5 bases, and 15 bases lay between the germline ends. The CDR3 DNA follows: TGTGCCAGCAGCTCATGGGGAACCGGTAGAAACACCATATATTTT. It codes for CASSSWGTGRNTIYF.

The CDR3 protein is CASSPQGAIMAGELFF. CDR3 in DNA: TGTGCCAGCAGCCCGCAGGGGGCGATTATGGCCGGGGAGCTGTTTTTT. The V and J genes are TRBV13 and TRBJ2-2; TRBD1 aligns across 8 bases. This CDR3 has 16 residues. J lost 6 bases, V lost 5 bases, and 11 bases had no gene match. CDR1 is PRHDT, CDR2 FYEKMQ, per germline (reference sequence).

In DNA form, the CDR3 reads TGTGCCAGCAGTCCAATCCAATTTGAAGCTTTCTTT. Translated, it gives CASSPIQFEAFF. The gene calls are TRBV7-9 and TRBJ1-1; no clear D. In germline, CDR1 is SEHNR, CDR2 FQNEAQ (reference sequence). This CDR3 has 12 amino acids. Deletions cut 6 bases from V and 7 bases from J, with 12 bases between.

V gene TRBV6-1 combines with J gene TRBJ2-7; D may be TRBD2 (6 bases). Germline CDR1 MNHNS, CDR2 SASEGT. The CDR3 spans 14 residues. Trimming cost V 9 bases and J 4 bases, with 19 bases left between them. CDR3 loop: CASSMGGSGYEQYF. The CDR3 DNA sequence: TGTGCCAGTTCAATGGGGGGTTCCGGGTACGAGCAGTACTTC.

The chain combines TRBV27 with TRBJ2-1; D gene unclear. CDR1 is MNHEY, CDR2 SMNVEV, per germline (reference sequence). The CDR3 totals 12 residues. V lost 7 bases to trimming and J lost 5 bases, with 9 bases between them. The CDR3: CASIGPNNEQFF. In DNA, the CDR3 is TGTGCCAGCATTGGACCAAACAATGAGCAGTTCTTC.

The chain uses TRBV5-1 and TRBJ2-4; TRBD2 might be the D (5 bases). The CDR3 consists of 17 residues. Trimming stripped 4 bases from V and 1 base from J, with 18 bases between. Germline lookup yields CDR1 SGHRS and CDR2 YFSETQ. For the CDR3, the DNA is TGCGCCAGCAGCCCAATCGGTGAGGGATGGGCCAAAAACATTCAGTACTTC. It encodes CASSPIGEGWAKNIQYF.

The chain recombines TRBV7-6 with TRBJ2-1; 14 bases line up with TRBD2. The germline V gene encodes CDR1 SGHVS and CDR2 FNYEAQ. With V trimmed by 5 bases and J by 9 bases, 9 bases remained unmatched. The CDR3 spans 16 residues. The CDR3 here is CASSLRLAGGPGEQFF. The CDR3 bases are TGTGCCAGCAGCCTTCGACTAGCGGGAGGGCCGGGTGAGCAGTTCTTC.

In DNA, the CDR3 is TGTGCCAGCAGCTTCGGAATCCGAACAGTTGAAGCTTTCTTT. Amino acids: CASSFGIRTVEAFF. The J gene is TRBJ1-1, the V gene TRBV11-2; D is unclear. This CDR3 is 14 amino acids long. The germline V gene encodes CDR1 SGHAT and CDR2 FQNNGV. With 3 bases removed from V and 7 bases from J, the gap between germline ends came to 15 bases. The variable domain in full, with the rest retrieved from reference TRBV11-2 and TRBJ1-1, is EAGVAQSPRYKIIEKRQSVAFWCNPISGHATLYWYQQILGQGPKLLIQFQNNGVVDDSQLPKDRFSAERLKGVDSTLKIQPAKLEDSAVYLCASSFGIRTVEAFFGQGTRLTVV.

V gene TRBV30 combines with J gene TRBJ2-1, with 10 bases aligning to TRBD1. The germline CDR1 and CDR2 sequences are GTSNPN and SVGIG (reference sequence). The CDR3 has 16 residues. V shed 3 bases and J 8 bases; nucleotides not matched to a gene: 13. The CDR3 DNA sequence: TGTGCCTGGAGCCTCGGGACAGGGGTGGGATGGGATGAGCAGTTCTTC. Its translation is CAWSLGTGVGWDEQFF.

The CDR3: CATGLAGTGEQFF. For the CDR3, the DNA is TGTGCCACGGGACTAGCGGGAACTGGGGAGCAGTTCTTC. The chain carries TRBV15 and TRBJ2-1, with 13 bases lining up with TRBD2. The CDR3 sequence is 13 residues long. CDR1 is LNHNV, CDR2 YYDKDF, per germline (reference sequence). With V trimmed by 9 bases and J by 10 bases, 6 bases remained unmatched.

This chain joins TRBV11-3 and TRBJ2-1; 7 bases map to TRBD1. This CDR3 is built from 15 residues. J was trimmed by 9 bases and V by 5 bases; bases with no gene match: 13. Germline V CDR1 and CDR2: SGHNT, YENEEA. The CDR3 nucleotides are TGTGCCAGCAGCCGACAGGGTGATTTTTTCGTTGAGCAGTTCTTC. Translating it yields CASSRQGDFFVEQFF.

The rearrangement links TRBV4-3 to TRBJ2-2, with a tentative D call TRBD2 (6 bases). From germline, CDR1 is LGHNA and CDR2 YSLEER. This CDR3 comprises 16 residues. Trimming left V 0 bases short and J 5 bases short, with 13 bases between. In DNA form, the CDR3 reads TGCGCCAGCAGCCAAGAAATGGGACTCGTAACCGGGGAGCTGTTTTTT. Translating it yields CASSQEMGLVTGELFF.

This clone was counted only a few times. Other DNA sequences from this sample encode an identical CDR3 as well. The chain has TRBV5-1 and TRBJ2-6; D is uncertain. The CDR3 contains 15 residues. Trimming pared 0 bases from V and 0 bases from J, leaving 4 bases between. Germline CDR1 SGHRS, CDR2 YFSETQ. CDR3 amino acids: CASSLGSSGANVLTF. The CDR3 nucleotides are TGCGCCAGCAGCTTGGGAAGCTCTGGGGCCAACGTCCTGACTTTC. Supplemented by reference TRBV5-1 and TRBJ2-6, the full variable domain reads KAGVTQTPRYLIKTRGQQVTLSCSPISGHRSVSWYQQTPGQGLQFLFEYFSETQRNKGNFPGRFSGRQFSNSRSEMNVSTLELGDSALYLCASSLGSSGANVLTFGAGSRLTVL.